These 3 T cell receptor beta chains came from one sample sequenced in a study of CD4 T cells in relation to SARS-CoV-2 and coronaviruses. Generated by immunoSEQ multiplex PCR, the TCRdb table keeps only in-frame clones and is missing some. The table has approximately 64,000 clones, about 94% seen once; the top ten hold 0.11% to 0.15%. The unexposed donors gave CD4+ T cells in about 2010-2018, prior to COVID-19. Source material: naive CD4+ T cells from PBMCs. Specified subset: naive CD4+ T cells isolated by negative enrichment. These receptors came from a human donor in good health.

The rearrangement uses TRBV27 and TRBJ2-4, with 10 bases identical to TRBD2. The CDR3 runs to 16 residues. V gave up 1 base and J gave up 8 bases; unmatched junction bases: 8. CDR1 and CDR2 from the germline V gene are MNHEY and SMNVEV (reference sequence). The CDR3 region has the DNA TGTGCCAGCAGTTTATTAGCGGGAGGCCGGGGGGACATTCAGTACTTC. This sequence encodes CASSLLAGGRGDIQYF.

This sequence joins TRBV19 and TRBJ2-1, with 8 nucleotides matching TRBD2. Germline CDR1 is LNHDA and CDR2 is SQIVND (reference sequence). This CDR3 is 16 amino acids long. Trimming took 5 bases from V and 4 from J; bases not matched to a gene: 10. In DNA form, the CDR3 reads TGTGCCAGTAGTGGCCCAGGTAGCGGGGATTACAATGAGCAGTTCTTC. Protein sequence: CASSGPGSGDYNEQFF.

The chain uses TRBV18 and TRBJ1-1; D may be TRBD1 (5 bases). Germline assignment: CDR1 KGHSH and CDR2 LQKENI. The ends were cut back, 4 bases at V and 1 base at J, with 22 bases in the middle. The CDR3 loop spans 18 amino acids. The CDR3 DNA sequence: TGTGCCAGCTCACTACTGGACACGGGGAGATTCGGGAACACTGAAGCTTTCTTT. Protein: CASSLLDTGRFGNTEAFF.